Sequencing of this T cell receptor (beta chain) was carried out in a study of shared clonotypes between healthy human individuals (dated by TCRdb to about 2020). Study-level background: The cohort comprised a couple of women and a few men aged 18 to 49 years. Blood TCR repertoires of several healthy adults were deeply sequenced to estimate repertoire size and the extent of clonotype sharing between individuals. To increase sequencing depth and limit assay-specific biases, different laboratories used diverse techniques to prepare libraries and sequence TCR repertoires. For each donor, three plates each were used for CD4 naive and CD4 memory, two plates were used for CD8 naive, and one plate was used for CD8 memory. Leukapheresis yielded between about 0.85 and 9.5 billion PBMCs per donor. On the study overall, not on this receptor specifically: Because the study included only a small number of donors, the genetic and exposure-history diversity represented was limited. Approximately 4.8% of naive CD4, around 3.6% of naive CD8, roughly 2.4% of memory CD4, and 0.4% of memory CD8 clonotypes were shared across several donors. Based on pairwise subsampling, the degree of clonotype sharing among donors was expected to be affected by sequencing depth. Compared with non-shared clonotypes, the clonotypes found in all four sorted-subset donors had higher generation probabilities. Sampling was restricted to blood, and TCR repertoires in tissue are likely to differ from TCR repertoires in blood. Larger estimated clonotype richness was generally found for naive subsets than for memory subsets. Even with the large sequencing depth, rarefaction of the sorted-subset datasets indicated that sequencing was incomplete.

The germline V gene provides CDR1 MNHEY and CDR2 SVGAGI. The CDR3 measures 16 amino acids from cysteine to phenylalanine. The entry retains the CDR3 DNA only, 48 bases that are in frame from base 1. V gives up 0 bases and J gives up 3 bases, and the segment between their germline ends measures 13 bases. On this clone itself: Its binding antigen is unknown. No base qualities exist here, and no much larger clone lies one base off it.

The donors were healthy, HIV-negative adults with no recently reported acute infections or vaccinations. Only Caucasian adults living in Nashville, Tennessee, USA were represented among the donors. The CD8 memory samples were a combination of magnetically selected CD45RO+ cells and CCR7-negative CD45RA+ effector memory (TemRA) cells. Blood was obtained by leukapheresis, after which PBMCs were separated by Ficoll-Histopaque density gradient centrifugation and cryopreserved in liquid nitrogen vapor phase. Analytical flow cytometry was used to check the purity and quantity of every magnetically sorted T cell population. Genomic DNA was isolated from every sorted fraction and measured by UV absorbance on a Nanodrop 2000c. Using the deep immunoSEQ assay, TCR CDR3 regions were amplified from genomic DNA by multiplex PCR. For each cell subset, the extracted genomic DNA was distributed evenly across all wells of several immunoSEQ 96-well plates, and each plate served as one replicate. For sorted subsets, 150 to 250 ng genomic DNA, equal to approximately 30,000 T cell genomes, was loaded into each replicate PCR. Purified libraries were measured with a Qubit 3.0 fluorometer, size-checked on a Bioanalyzer 2100, and measured again with the KAPA Library Quantification kit. A separate single-read 150-cycle Illumina NextSeq 550 flow cell was used to sequence each immunoSEQ 96-well plate. Per the authors' processing: Because only junctional sequences without quality scores were contained in the immunoSEQ output, filtering matching that applied to full-length reads could not be performed. Sequences were annotated with PyIR, a Python wrapper for IgBLAST v1.9, and V/J genes and CDR3 were assigned using IMGT germline references. Reads were filtered out if the reads had weak V/J assignments (E-value above 1e-6), no CDR3, stop codons, out-of-frame junctions, or ambiguous translated residues. V3J clonotypes were defined as sequences sharing an identical inferred V gene, J gene, and CDR3 amino acid sequence. Percentage overlap between repertoires was computed as shared unique clonotypes divided by the size of the smaller repertoire. Richness of each repertoire was evaluated using RTK rarefaction, the Chao1 estimator, and Recon v2.1 estimates of unobserved clonotypes. OLGA was used to compute generation probabilities for all TCRbeta clonotypes that the gDNA method yielded from a handful of donors. This immuneACCESS table, as held by TCRdb, lists in-frame sequences with V and J called but not all clones. Of the missing ones, under half trace to an unresolved V gene in checked studies; the others have no known cause. Clone size and V and J calls were adopted from that table, with D and trimming inferred from the DNA. This sample lists 550,000 to 800,000 clones; roughly 88% were detected once. The top ten clones comprise less than 40% of the sample.

The receptor chain draws on TRBV6-5 and TRBJ2-3; D gene: possibly TRBD1, on 6 matching bases. The clonotype comes from a man aged 18 to 29 in good health. Some clones in this sample may be carry-over from other donors' samples. The sample consisted of memory CD8+ T cells from PBMCs. Sample cell subset or site, as interpreted from the label and publication: CD45RO+ cells pooled with CCR7-negative TemRA cells. The nucleotide sequence is given as TGTGCCAGCAGTTACTCGCAGGGGAGAAGGACAGATACGCAGTATTTT. Its translation is CASSYSQGRRTDTQYF.